This T cell receptor beta chain is from a study of T cell repertoires in cytomegalovirus infection. Remarks on this clonotype: The target antigen is unknown.

TCRdb re-called the reads through MiXCR, storing one row per CDR3 protein. Of 55,000 to 70,000 distinct CDR3 sequences listed, about 23% are singletons. The CDR3 runs to 13 residues. Germline V lookup: CDR1 SNHLY, CDR2 FYNNEI. V was cut by 5 bases and J by 1 base, with 8 bases left in between. The receptor was isolated from a human donor in good health (CMV status not recorded). Some clones in this sample may be carry-over from other donors' samples. The chain employs TRBV2 and TRBJ1-1, with D tentatively TRBD1 (6 bases). Sequences were obtained from PBMCs, sequenced either directly or after in vitro stimulation (not recorded which). The CDR3 is CASSRQENTEAFF. The CDR3 DNA sequence: TGTGCCAGCAGTCGACAGGAGAACACTGAAGCTTTCTTT. The full variable domain, with the rest looked up from reference TRBV2 and TRBJ1-1, is EPEVTQTPSHQVTQMGQEVILRCVPISNHLYFYWYRQILGQKVEFLVSFYNNEISEKSEIFDDQFSVERPDGSNFTLKIRSTKLEDSAMYFCASSRQENTEAFFGQGTRLTVV.